This is a list of T cell receptor beta chains from one sample in a study of post-analysis software for immune sequencing data. TCRdb passed the PCR reads through MiXCR, listing each CDR3 protein once. The data contain about 540,000 distinct CDR3 sequences, 34% of them seen just once; the ten biggest clones take up less than 6%. The sequenced material came from blood. These receptor sequences come from a girl aged 2-17 years with multiple sclerosis. Each CDR3 is given with its conserved first and last residue. A D gene is named only where the DNA matches it firmly. Some rows have no size entry. The others give once, few or many, or a class for an expanded clone.

cdr3_aa cdr3_nt v_call d_call cdr3_length j_call clone_size
CSARDRQASNEKLFF TGCAGTGCTAGAGATCGGCAGGCTAGTAATGAAAAACTGTTTTTT TRBV20-1 - 15 TRBJ1-4 -
CAISEGVQINQPQHF TGTGCCATCAGTGAGGGGGTGCAGATCAATCAGCCCCAGCATTTT TRBV10-3 - 15 TRBJ1-5 once
CASSPVYADTQYF TGTGCCAGCAGCCCAGTCTACGCAGATACGCAGTATTTT TRBV3-1 - 13 TRBJ2-3 -
CSASIRSGGIDTQYF TGCAGTGCTAGCATCCGGAGCGGGGGTATAGATACGCAGTATTTT TRBV20-1 TRBD2 15 TRBJ2-3 few
CASSLAWGSSYNEQFF TGTGCCAGCAGTCTAGCGTGGGGGAGCTCCTACAATGAGCAGTTCTTC TRBV5-5 - 16 TRBJ2-1 many
CASSQDFQYGYTF TGTGCCAGCAGCCAAGATTTTCAGTATGGCTACACCTTC TRBV14 - 13 TRBJ1-2 -
CASSGVASTDTQYF TGTGCCAGTAGCGGGGTGGCTAGCACAGATACGCAGTATTTT TRBV2 TRBD2 14 TRBJ2-3 few
CASSQSRGSYEQYF TGTGCCAGCAGCCAATCCCGGGGTTCCTACGAGCAGTACTTC TRBV5-6 - 14 TRBJ2-7 few
CASRPGTGNADTQYF TGTGCCAGCAGGCCCGGGACAGGGAACGCAGATACGCAGTATTTT TRBV12-3/TRBV12-4 TRBD1 15 TRBJ2-3 -
CASSGALGGYTF TGTGCCAGCAGCGGGGCCCTAGGGGGCTACACCTTC TRBV27 - 12 TRBJ1-2 few
CSARDASLSTDTQYF TGCAGTGCTAGAGATGCGTCGCTTAGCACAGATACGCAGTATTTT TRBV20-1 - 15 TRBJ2-3 -
CASSQDIHGNTEAFF TGTGCCAGCAGCCAAGATATACACGGAAACACTGAAGCTTTCTTT TRBV3-1 - 15 TRBJ1-1 -
CASSPGGGLQETQYF TGCGCCAGCAGCCCTGGGGGGGGCTTACAAGAGACCCAGTACTTC TRBV5-1 - 15 TRBJ2-5 few
CAVGDREDQPQHF TGTGCTGTGGGGGACAGGGAAGATCAGCCCCAGCATTTT TRBV10-3 TRBD1 13 TRBJ1-5 few
CSATPGLMGGYTF TGCAGTGCCACTCCGGGACTAATGGGTGGCTACACCTTC TRBV20-1 - 13 TRBJ1-2 few
CASTLRGQGRETQYF TGTGCCAGCACCCTCCGGGGACAGGGCAGGGAGACCCAGTACTTC TRBV7-9 TRBD1 15 TRBJ2-5 -
CASSPIIRAGETQYF TGTGCCAGCTCACCAATCATCCGGGCGGGAGAGACCCAGTACTTC TRBV18 - 15 TRBJ2-5 few
CASSQEGVGEETQYF TGTGCCAGCAGCCAAGAAGGGGTAGGGGAAGAGACCCAGTACTTC TRBV4-2 - 15 TRBJ2-5 -
CSARRAGSRAKNIQYF TGCAGTGCTAGGAGGGCAGGGTCCCGAGCCAAAAACATTCAGTACTTC TRBV20-1 - 16 TRBJ2-4 -
CATGTGGEETQYF TGTGCCACCGGGACAGGGGGCGAAGAGACCCAGTACTTC TRBV24-1 TRBD1 13 TRBJ2-5 -
CSAATSGGPNEQFF TGCAGTGCCGCCACTAGCGGGGGACCCAATGAGCAGTTCTTC TRBV20-1 TRBD2 14 TRBJ2-1 -
CASSLNLGGDTQYF TGTGCCAGCAGCTTGAACCTAGGGGGAGATACGCAGTATTTT TRBV5-6 - 14 TRBJ2-3 -
CASSLGSRDWVGEQYF TGCGCCAGCAGCTTGGGTTCCAGGGACTGGGTCGGCGAGCAGTACTTC TRBV5-1 - 16 TRBJ2-7 few
CASGRIGPDEQYF TGTGCCAGCGGGCGGATCGGCCCCGACGAGCAGTACTTC TRBV7-6 - 13 TRBJ2-7 few
CASSFSVGTGGPSNQPQHF TGTGCCAGCAGCTTCAGTGTCGGGACAGGGGGACCTAGCAATCAGCCCCAGCATTTT TRBV7-3 TRBD1 19 TRBJ1-5 -
CSVASRGDSTDTQYF TGCAGCGTTGCCTCACGTGGGGATAGCACAGATACGCAGTATTTT TRBV29-1 - 15 TRBJ2-3 -
CASSYRLGLREGSPLHF TGTGCCAGCAGTTACCGCCTCGGATTGAGAGAGGGTTCACCCCTCCACTTT TRBV6-6 - 17 TRBJ1-6 -
CAISEAPVGVGDYTF TGTGCCATCAGTGAGGCTCCTGTTGGGGTGGGCGACTACACCTTC TRBV10-3 - 15 TRBJ1-2 -
CASSPRPVLVNHEQFF TGTGCCAGCAGCCCACGCCCGGTACTAGTGAACCATGAGCAGTTCTTC TRBV5-6 - 16 TRBJ2-1 -
CSVEAPPGGGEKLFF TGCAGCGTTGAAGCCCCCCCCGGGGGTGGGGAAAAACTGTTTTTT TRBV29-1 - 15 TRBJ1-4 -
CSVVGAGHGETQYF TGCAGCGTTGTAGGGGCTGGGCATGGAGAGACCCAGTACTTC TRBV29-1 - 14 TRBJ2-5 -
CASSSPSGVAYNEQFF TGCGCCAGCAGCTCACCTAGCGGAGTGGCCTACAATGAGCAGTTCTTC TRBV5-1 TRBD2 16 TRBJ2-1 -
CASSQVGRGKTYEQYF TGCGCCAGCAGCCAAGTGGGCAGGGGGAAAACCTACGAGCAGTACTTC TRBV4-1 TRBD1 16 TRBJ2-7 -
CASSTGTPTETQYF TGCGCCAGCAGCACCGGGACTCCCACCGAGACCCAGTACTTC TRBV4-1 - 14 TRBJ2-5 few
CASSLSSGANSPLHF TGTGCCAGCAGCTTATCATCAGGGGCTAATTCACCCCTCCACTTT TRBV7-8 - 15 TRBJ1-6 few
CASSLGIPQPYNEQFF TGCGCCAGCAGCTTGGGGATACCCCAACCCTACAATGAGCAGTTCTTC TRBV5-1 - 16 TRBJ2-1 few
CATSAEGFGNQPQHF TGTGCCACCAGTGCTGAGGGGTTCGGCAATCAGCCCCAGCATTTT TRBV24-1 - 15 TRBJ1-5 -
CASSFPRGLNNEQFF TGTGCCAGCAGTTTCCCCAGGGGGCTGAACAATGAGCAGTTCTTC TRBV12-3/TRBV12-4 TRBD1 15 TRBJ2-1 -
CASSLRASGLLLNEQFF TGTGCCAGCAGCTTAAGGGCTAGCGGACTCCTCTTGAATGAGCAGTTCTTC TRBV7-6 TRBD2 17 TRBJ2-1 -
CASSLEPENYGYTF TGTGCCAGCAGCCTAGAGCCCGAGAACTATGGCTACACCTTC TRBV14 - 14 TRBJ1-2 -
CASSSLQGYEQYF TGCGCCAGCAGCAGCTTACAGGGCTACGAGCAGTACTTC TRBV5-1 - 13 TRBJ2-7 -
CASSLRPAGHLQEQYF TGTGCCAGCAGCTTAAGGCCCGCAGGCCACCTTCAAGAGCAGTACTTC TRBV12-3/TRBV12-4 - 16 TRBJ2-5 -
CASSQDYTGANCGYTF TGCGCCAGCAGCCAAGATTATACAGGTGCTAACTGTGGCTACACCTTC TRBV4-1 - 16 TRBJ1-2 -
CSARRTGEEAFF TGCAGTGCTAGAAGGACAGGCGAAGAAGCTTTCTTT TRBV20-1 TRBD1 12 TRBJ1-1 -
CASSVETFTGELFF TGTGCCAGCAGCGTAGAGACTTTCACCGGGGAGCTGTTTTTT TRBV9 - 14 TRBJ2-2 -
CSARSGDTRGSSYNEQFF TGCAGTGCTCGATCGGGGGATACTAGAGGAAGCTCCTACAATGAGCAGTTCTTC TRBV20-1 - 18 TRBJ2-1 few
CSVKGTTDTQYF TGCAGCGTCAAAGGGACCACAGATACGCAGTATTTT TRBV29-1 - 12 TRBJ2-3 few
CASSFRAGAYSTDTQYF TGTGCCAGCAGCTTTCGGGCGGGGGCCTATAGCACAGATACGCAGTATTTT TRBV11-2 - 17 TRBJ2-3 -
CSATPGQGPETQYF TGCAGTGCTACCCCGGGACAGGGTCCTGAGACCCAGTACTTC TRBV20-1 TRBD1 14 TRBJ2-5 -
CASSLEALGTEAFF TGTGCCAGCAGCTTAGAGGCCCTGGGGACTGAAGCTTTCTTT TRBV11-2 - 14 TRBJ1-1 -
CSARERGLLDTQYF TGCAGTGCTAGAGAGAGGGGTCTCCTAGATACGCAGTATTTT TRBV20-1 - 14 TRBJ2-3 -
CASSPGTGFLGLEAQYF TGCGCCAGCAGCCCCGGGACAGGGTTCCTCGGGCTAGAGGCCCAGTACTTC TRBV5-1 TRBD1 17 TRBJ2-5 -
CASRLGTSHEQFF TGTGCCAGCAGGCTCGGGACTAGTCATGAGCAGTTCTTC TRBV7-9 TRBD2 13 TRBJ2-1 few
CASSIQGSETQYF TGTGCCAGCAGCATCCAGGGATCGGAGACCCAGTACTTC TRBV7-3 - 13 TRBJ2-5 few